The entry below gives a single T cell receptor (beta chain) sequence along with its context. These data belong to a study of monozygotic twins with inflammatory bowel disease. Template switching introduced UMIs that contain a 6-nucleotide sample barcode. TCRdb derives one entry per CDR3 protein from the 5' RACE reads, leaving out DNA. This sample carries about 210,000 distinct CDR3 sequences, with approximately 1.5% going to the ten biggest clones. The source of this sequence is a human donor with ulcerative colitis or Crohn's disease, or a healthy co-twin of an affected twin (not recorded which). The sequenced material came from blood.

CDR3 residues: CSATSGGALTQYF. The chain recombines TRBV20-1 with TRBJ2-5; lacking DNA, the TRBD2 call made by TCRdb goes unchecked. Per germline, CDR1 DFQATT and CDR2 SNEGSKA (reference sequence). The CDR3 spans 13 residues.